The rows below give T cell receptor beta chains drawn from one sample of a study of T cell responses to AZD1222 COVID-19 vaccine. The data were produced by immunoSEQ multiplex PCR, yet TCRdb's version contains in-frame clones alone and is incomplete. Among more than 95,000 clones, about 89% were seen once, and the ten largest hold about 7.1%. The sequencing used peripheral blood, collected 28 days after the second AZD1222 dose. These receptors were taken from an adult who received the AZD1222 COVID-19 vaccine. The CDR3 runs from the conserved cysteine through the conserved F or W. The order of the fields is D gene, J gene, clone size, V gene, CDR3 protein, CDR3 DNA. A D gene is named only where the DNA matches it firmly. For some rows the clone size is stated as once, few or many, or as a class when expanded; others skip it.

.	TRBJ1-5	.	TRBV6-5	CASSYNSNQPQHF	TGTGCCAGCAGTTACAATAGCAATCAGCCCCAGCATTTT
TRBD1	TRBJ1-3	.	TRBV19	CASSMTGTGERNTIYF	TGTGCCAGTAGTATGACCGGGACAGGGGAAAGAAACACCATATATTTT
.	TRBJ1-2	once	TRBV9	CASSVAFKRHGGYTF	TGTGCCAGCAGCGTAGCCTTCAAACGACATGGGGGCTACACCTTC
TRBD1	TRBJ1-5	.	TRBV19	CASSRELGQGHQPQHF	TGTGCCAGTAGTCGAGAATTAGGACAGGGGCATCAGCCCCAGCATTTT
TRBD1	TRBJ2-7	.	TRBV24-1	CATSDFSTGGSEQYF	TGTGCCACCAGTGATTTTTCGACAGGGGGCTCCGAGCAGTACTTC
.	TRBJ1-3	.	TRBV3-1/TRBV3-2	CASSLSPGQQAGNTIYF	TGTGCCAGCAGCCTATCTCCGGGACAACAGGCAGGAAACACCATATATTTT
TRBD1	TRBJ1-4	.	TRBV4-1	CASSQAGGAGNEKLFF	TGCGCCAGCAGCCAGGCAGGGGGCGCGGGTAATGAAAAACTGTTTTTT
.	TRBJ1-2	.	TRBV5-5	CASSASGVGYTF	TGTGCCAGCAGCGCGTCAGGGGTCGGCTACACCTTC
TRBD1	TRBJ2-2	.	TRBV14	CASSQLDRIAGELFF	TGTGCCAGCAGCCAATTGGACAGGATTGCCGGGGAGCTGTTTTTT
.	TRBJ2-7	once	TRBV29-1	CSVWGLAYEQYF	TGCAGCGTCTGGGGGTTGGCCTACGAGCAGTACTTC
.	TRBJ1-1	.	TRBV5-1	CASSFDARASVNTEAFF	TGCGCCAGCAGCTTCGACGCCCGGGCCAGTGTGAACACTGAAGCTTTCTTT
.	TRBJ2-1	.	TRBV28	CASSFGDNEQFF	TGTGCCAGCAGTTTCGGCGACAATGAGCAGTTCTTC
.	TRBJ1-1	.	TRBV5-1	CASSLVNTEAFF	TGCGCCAGCAGCTTGGTGAACACTGAAGCTTTCTTT
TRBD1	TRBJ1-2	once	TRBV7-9	CASSLGGTGNPGYTF	TGTGCCAGCAGCTTAGGTGGGACAGGGAATCCTGGCTACACCTTC
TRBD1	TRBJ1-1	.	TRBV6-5	CASSFTGVAEAFF	TGTGCCAGCAGCTTTACAGGGGTGGCTGAAGCTTTCTTT
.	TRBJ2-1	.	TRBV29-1	CSAPVPRYNEQFF	TGCAGCGCCCCAGTCCCTAGATACAATGAGCAGTTCTTC
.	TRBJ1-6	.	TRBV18	CASSPLGGYNSPLHF	TGTGCCAGCTCACCACTGGGCGGATATAATTCACCCCTCCACTTT
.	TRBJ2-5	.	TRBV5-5	CASSLKRTEETQYF	TGTGCCAGCAGCCTCAAGCGGACCGAAGAGACCCAGTACTTC
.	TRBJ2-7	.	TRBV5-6	CASSRGSYEQYF	TGTGCCAGCAGCCGCGGATCCTACGAGCAGTACTTC
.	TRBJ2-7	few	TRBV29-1	CSVDIGSGLSQNYEQYF	TGCAGCGTTGATATAGGTAGCGGACTAAGCCAGAACTACGAGCAGTACTTC
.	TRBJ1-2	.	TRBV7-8	CASSQRLGNYGYTF	TGTGCCAGCAGCCAGAGGTTAGGAAACTATGGCTACACCTTC
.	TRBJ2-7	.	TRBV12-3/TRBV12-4	CASRGTNYYEQYF	TGTGCCAGCAGGGGGACGAACTACTACGAGCAGTACTTC
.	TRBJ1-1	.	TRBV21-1	CASCRGGDTEAFF	TGTGCCAGCTGTAGGGGAGGAGACACTGAAGCTTTCTTT
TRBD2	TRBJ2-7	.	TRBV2	CASSVRTSSYEQYF	TGTGCCAGCAGTGTCCGGACTAGCTCCTACGAGCAGTACTTC
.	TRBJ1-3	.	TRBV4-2	CASSLPGPPRSGNTIYF	TGTGCCAGCAGCCTGCCGGGACCCCCGCGCTCTGGAAACACCATATATTTT
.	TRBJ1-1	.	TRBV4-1	CASSRPSQGNTEAFF	TGCGCCAGCAGCCGTCCGTCACAGGGTAACACTGAAGCTTTCTTT
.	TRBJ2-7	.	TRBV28	CASDISHGAYEQYF	TGTGCCAGCGACATCTCCCATGGGGCCTACGAGCAGTACTTC
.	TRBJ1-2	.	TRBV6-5	CASSSLDSNYGYTF	TGTGCCAGCAGCTCTCTCGACAGTAACTATGGCTACACCTTC
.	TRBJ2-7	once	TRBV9	CASSPDVRSSYEQYF	TGTGCCAGCAGCCCTGACGTCAGGAGCTCCTACGAGCAGTACTTC
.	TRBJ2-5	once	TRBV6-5	CASSYPRRGGQETQYF	TGTGCCAGCAGTTACCCGAGACGGGGTGGCCAAGAGACCCAGTACTTC
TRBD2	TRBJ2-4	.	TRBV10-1	CASSGTRASGPKNIQYF	TGCGCCAGCAGTGGGACCCGGGCTAGCGGACCCAAAAACATTCAGTACTTC
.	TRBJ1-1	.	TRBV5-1	CASSPVMDTEAFF	TGCGCCAGCAGCCCCGTCATGGACACTGAAGCTTTCTTT
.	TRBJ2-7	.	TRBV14	CASSLGGVHYEQYF	TGTGCCAGCAGCCTTGGTGGGGTTCACTACGAGCAGTACTTC
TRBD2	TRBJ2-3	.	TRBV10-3	CAISEGAASGTTDTQYF	TGTGCCATCAGTGAGGGGGCGGCTAGCGGAACCACAGATACGCAGTATTTT